The TCR beta chain under discussion was sequenced for a study of lymphopenia after photon versus proton radiotherapy. The J segment lost 6 bases and the V segment lost 2 bases, leaving 3 bases of the junction unmatched. The CDR3 covers 12 residues. Looked up from germline, CDR1 is SQVTM and CDR2 is ANQGSEA. Only in-frame clones appear in the TCRdb table, and some are missing; sequencing was by immunoSEQ multiplex PCR. The sample holds about 70,000 clones, 92% seen once. Regarding this clone: Its specificity is not known.

General observations from the study: In patients who died, overall survival fell as post-nadir TCR diversity dropped more. Only patients who died were analyzed for survival; proton advantage is unproven.

This TCR was sampled from a woman aged 40 to 55 with cholangiocarcinoma. This specimen was peripheral blood, taken from a patient treated with photon-based radiotherapy. This chain connects TRBV29-1 to TRBJ1-1; 7 positions match TRBD1. The CDR3 protein is CSVETGEAEAFF. The CDR3 DNA sequence: TGCAGCGTTGAAACAGGGGAGGCTGAAGCTTTCTTT.